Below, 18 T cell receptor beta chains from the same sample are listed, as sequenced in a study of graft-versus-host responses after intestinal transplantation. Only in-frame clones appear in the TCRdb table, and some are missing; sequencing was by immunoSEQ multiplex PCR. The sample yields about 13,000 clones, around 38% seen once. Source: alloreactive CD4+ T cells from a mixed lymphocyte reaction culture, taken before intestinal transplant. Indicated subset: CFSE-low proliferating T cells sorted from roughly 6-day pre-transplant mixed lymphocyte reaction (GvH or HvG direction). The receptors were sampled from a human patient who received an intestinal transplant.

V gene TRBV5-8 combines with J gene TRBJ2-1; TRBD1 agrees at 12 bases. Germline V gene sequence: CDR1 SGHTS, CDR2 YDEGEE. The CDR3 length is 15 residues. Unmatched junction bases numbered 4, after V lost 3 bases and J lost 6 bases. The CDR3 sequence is CASSSGQGASNEQFF. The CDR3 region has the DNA TGTGCCAGCAGCTCGGGACAGGGGGCAAGCAATGAGCAGTTCTTC.

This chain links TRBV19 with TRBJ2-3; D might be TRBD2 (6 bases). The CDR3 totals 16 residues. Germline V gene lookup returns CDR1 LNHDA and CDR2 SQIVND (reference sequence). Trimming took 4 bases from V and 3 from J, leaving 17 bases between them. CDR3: CASSTAGTFITDTQYF. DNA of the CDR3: TGTGCCAGTAGTACTGCCGGGACTTTTATAACAGATACGCAGTATTTT.

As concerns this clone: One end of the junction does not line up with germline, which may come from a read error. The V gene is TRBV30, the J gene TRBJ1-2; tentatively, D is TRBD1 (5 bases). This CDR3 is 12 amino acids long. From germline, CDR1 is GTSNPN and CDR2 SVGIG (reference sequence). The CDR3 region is CAWRGGPSTASF. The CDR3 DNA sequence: TGTGCCTGGAGGGGGGGACCGTCCACAGCCTCCTTC.

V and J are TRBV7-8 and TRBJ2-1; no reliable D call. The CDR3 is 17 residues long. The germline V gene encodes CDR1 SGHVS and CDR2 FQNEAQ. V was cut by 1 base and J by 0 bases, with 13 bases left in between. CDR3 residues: CASSLVALWSSYNEQFF. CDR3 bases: TGTGCCAGCAGCTTAGTGGCGCTGTGGAGCTCCTACAATGAGCAGTTCTTC.

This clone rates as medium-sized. The CDR3 DNA sequence: TGCGCCAGCAGTCCCCTGTTAGCTGGAAACACCATATATTTT. It specifies CASSPLLAGNTIYF. V usage is TRBV10-2 and J usage is TRBJ1-3, with no clear D. CDR3 length equals 14 residues. Trimming took off 5 bases at V and 2 bases at J, with 10 bases between the two ends. Germline CDR1 is WSHSY and CDR2 is SAAADI.

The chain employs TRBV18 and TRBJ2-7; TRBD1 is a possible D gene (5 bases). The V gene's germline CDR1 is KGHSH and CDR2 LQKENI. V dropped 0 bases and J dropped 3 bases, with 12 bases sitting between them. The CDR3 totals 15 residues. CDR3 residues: CASSPPGAGNYEQYF. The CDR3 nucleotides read TGTGCCAGCTCACCACCGGGCGCAGGGAACTACGAGCAGTACTTC.

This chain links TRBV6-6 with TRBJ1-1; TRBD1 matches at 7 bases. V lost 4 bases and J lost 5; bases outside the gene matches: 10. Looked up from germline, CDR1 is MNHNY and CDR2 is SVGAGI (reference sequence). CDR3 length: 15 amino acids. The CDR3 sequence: CASSWGQEGATEAFF. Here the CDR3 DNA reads TGTGCCAGCAGTTGGGGCCAGGAGGGGGCGACTGAAGCTTTCTTT.

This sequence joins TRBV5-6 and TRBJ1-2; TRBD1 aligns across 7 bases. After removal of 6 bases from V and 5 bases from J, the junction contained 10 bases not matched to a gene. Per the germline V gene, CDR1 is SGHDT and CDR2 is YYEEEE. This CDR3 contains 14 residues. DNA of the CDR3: TGTGCCAGCAACCCCCCGGGACAGCTTTATGGCTACACCTTC. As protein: CASNPPGQLYGYTF.

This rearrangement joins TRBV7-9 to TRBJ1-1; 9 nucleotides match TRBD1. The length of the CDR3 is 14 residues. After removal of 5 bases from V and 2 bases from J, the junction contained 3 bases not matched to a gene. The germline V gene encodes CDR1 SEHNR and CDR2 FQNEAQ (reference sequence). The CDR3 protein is CASSTGQGNTEAFF. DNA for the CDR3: TGTGCCAGCAGCACGGGACAGGGAAACACTGAAGCTTTCTTT.

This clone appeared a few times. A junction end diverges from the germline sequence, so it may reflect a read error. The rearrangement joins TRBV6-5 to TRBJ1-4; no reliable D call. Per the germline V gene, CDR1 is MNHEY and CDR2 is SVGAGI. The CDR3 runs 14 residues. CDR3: CASSLVRSNEKLFF. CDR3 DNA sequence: TGTGCCAGCAGTTTGGTGAGATCTAACGAAAAACTGTTTTTT.

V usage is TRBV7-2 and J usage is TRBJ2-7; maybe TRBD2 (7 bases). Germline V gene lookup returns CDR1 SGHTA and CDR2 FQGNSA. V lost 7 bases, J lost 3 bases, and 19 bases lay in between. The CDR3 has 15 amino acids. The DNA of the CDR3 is TGTGCCAGCACCCATCGGGGAGGGGGTCACTACGAGCAGTACTTC. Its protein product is CASTHRGGGHYEQYF.

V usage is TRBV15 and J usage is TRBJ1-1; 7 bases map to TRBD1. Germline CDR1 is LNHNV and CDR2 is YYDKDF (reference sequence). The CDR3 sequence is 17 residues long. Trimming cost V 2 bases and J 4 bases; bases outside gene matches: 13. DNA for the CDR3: TGTGCCACCAGCAGAACCCGCTGGGACAGCGCTAGCACTGAAGCTTTCTTT. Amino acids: CATSRTRWDSASTEAFF.

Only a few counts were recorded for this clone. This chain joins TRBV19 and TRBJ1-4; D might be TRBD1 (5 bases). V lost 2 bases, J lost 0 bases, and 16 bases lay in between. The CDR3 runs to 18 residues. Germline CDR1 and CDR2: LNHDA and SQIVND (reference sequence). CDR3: CASSITPSTGATNEKLFF. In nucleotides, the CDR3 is TGTGCCAGTAGTATAACCCCTTCCACGGGGGCAACTAATGAAAAACTGTTTTTT. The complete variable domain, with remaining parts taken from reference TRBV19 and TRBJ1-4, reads DGGITQSPKYLFRKEGQNVTLSCEQNLNHDAMYWYRQDPGQGLRLIYYSQIVNDFQKGDIAEGYSVSREKKESFPLTVTSAQKNPTAFYLCASSITPSTGATNEKLFFGSGTQLSVL.

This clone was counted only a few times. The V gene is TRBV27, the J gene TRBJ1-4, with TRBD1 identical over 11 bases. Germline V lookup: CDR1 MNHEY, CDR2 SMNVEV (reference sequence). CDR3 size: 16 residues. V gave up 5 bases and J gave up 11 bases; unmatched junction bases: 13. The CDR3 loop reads CASSPNRGQGDGKLFF. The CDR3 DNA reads TGTGCCAGCAGTCCTAATCGGGGACAGGGGGACGGGAAACTGTTTTTT.

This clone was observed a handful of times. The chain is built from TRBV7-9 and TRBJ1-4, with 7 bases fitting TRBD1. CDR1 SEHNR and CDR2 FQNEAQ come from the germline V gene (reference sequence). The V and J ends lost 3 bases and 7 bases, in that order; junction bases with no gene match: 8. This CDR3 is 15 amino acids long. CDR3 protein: CASSFLVQGGEKLFF. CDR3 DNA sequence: TGTGCCAGCAGCTTCCTCGTCCAGGGGGGTGAAAAACTGTTTTTT. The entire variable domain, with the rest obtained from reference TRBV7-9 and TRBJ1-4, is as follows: DTGVSQNPRHKITKRGQNVTFRCDPISEHNRLYWYRQTLGQGPEFLTYFQNEAQLEKSRLLSDRFSAERPKGSFSTLEIQRTEQGDSAMYLCASSFLVQGGEKLFFGSGTQLSVL.

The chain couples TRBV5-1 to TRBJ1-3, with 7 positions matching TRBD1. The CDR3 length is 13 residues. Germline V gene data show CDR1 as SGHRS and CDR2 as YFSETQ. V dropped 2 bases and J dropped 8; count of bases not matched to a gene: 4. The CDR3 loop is CASSFTGDDTIYF. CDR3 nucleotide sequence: TGCGCCAGCAGCTTTACAGGGGATGACACCATATATTTT.

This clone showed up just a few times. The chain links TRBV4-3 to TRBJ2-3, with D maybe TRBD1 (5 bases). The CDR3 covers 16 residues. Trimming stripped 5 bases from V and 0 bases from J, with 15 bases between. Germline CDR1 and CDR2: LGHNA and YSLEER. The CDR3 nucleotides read TGCGCCAGCAGCGAACTTGGCAGGGCTAGCACAGATACGCAGTATTTT. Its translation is CASSELGRASTDTQYF.

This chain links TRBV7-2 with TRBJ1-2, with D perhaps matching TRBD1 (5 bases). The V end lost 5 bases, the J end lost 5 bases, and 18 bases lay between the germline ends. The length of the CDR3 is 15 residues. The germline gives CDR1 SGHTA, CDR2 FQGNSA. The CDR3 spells CASSPQIDSTYGYTF. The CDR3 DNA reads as TGTGCCAGCAGCCCCCAGATTGACAGCACTTATGGCTACACCTTC.